Each of the 9 T cell receptor beta chains below was sequenced from the same sample in a study of OX40 agonist ivuxolimab in advanced cancers. Assay used: immunoSEQ multiplex PCR; TCRdb lists only in-frame clones, some missing. Among about 68,000 clones listed, approximately 87% were seen once. The sequencing used CD4+ or CD8+ T cells sorted from blood, collected in a trial of the OX40 agonist ivuxolimab. The receptors were gathered from an adult with an advanced solid tumor such as melanoma, head and neck, liver or kidney cancer.

V usage is TRBV2 and J usage is TRBJ2-5; no clear D gene. The germline gives CDR1 SNHLY, CDR2 FYNNEI. The CDR3 runs 12 residues. Trimming cost V 5 bases and J 1 base, with 5 bases left between them. CDR3 sequence reads: CASSRIQETQYF. The CDR3 DNA sequence: TGTGCCAGCAGTCGAATCCAAGAGACCCAGTACTTC.

The J gene is TRBJ2-2, the V gene TRBV28; no firm D call. Germline CDR1 and CDR2: MDHEN and SYDVKM. Trimming took off 5 bases at V and 1 base at J, with 11 bases between the two ends. This CDR3 is built from 15 residues. Here the CDR3 DNA reads TGTGCCAGCAGTAACCCGATTGAGAACACCGGGGAGCTGTTTTTT. Protein sequence: CASSNPIENTGELFF. Variable domain in full (rest from reference TRBV28 and TRBJ2-2): DVKVTQSSRYLVKRTGEKVFLECVQDMDHENMFWYRQDPGLGLRLIYFSYDVKMKEKGDIPEGYSVSREKKERFSLILESASTNQTSMYLCASSNPIENTGELFFGEGSRLTVL.

The chain couples TRBV5-6 to TRBJ1-4; 7 positions agree with TRBD1. After removal of 4 bases from V and 6 bases from J, the junction contained 12 bases not matched to a gene. In germline, CDR1 is SGHDT, CDR2 YYEEEE. This CDR3 has 16 residues. DNA for the CDR3: TGTGCCAGCAGCAGCGGGACAGAGATTCGATATGAAAAACTGTTTTTT. Its protein is CASSSGTEIRYEKLFF.

This chain joins TRBV2 and TRBJ2-5, with a weak D call TRBD1 (6 bases). The CDR3 has 15 residues. Germline CDR1 and CDR2: SNHLY and FYNNEI. Trimming took 0 bases from V and 4 from J, leaving 12 bases between them. The CDR3 here is CASSEAPIRGETQYF. CDR3 sequence (DNA): TGTGCCAGCAGTGAAGCTCCGATCAGGGGAGAGACCCAGTACTTC.

This clone was recorded a few times. The chain combines TRBV7-2 with TRBJ1-2, with a tentative D call TRBD1 (5 bases). The germline gives CDR1 SGHTA, CDR2 FQGNSA. Deletions cut 0 bases from V and 2 bases from J, with 7 bases between. CDR3 length: 14 amino acids. The CDR3 DNA follows: TGTGCCAGCAGCTTAGCGCAGGGCAACTATGGCTACACCTTC. Protein sequence: CASSLAQGNYGYTF.

This clone appeared a few times. The gene calls are TRBV5-4 and TRBJ1-2; tentatively, D is TRBD1 (5 bases). The germline V gene encodes CDR1 SGHNT and CDR2 YYREEE (reference sequence). The CDR3 extends over 13 amino acids. The V and J ends lost 5 bases and 8 bases respectively, with 16 bases between them. CDR3 coding DNA: TGTGCCAGCAGGTTTCAGGGAAATAGCGGCTACACCTTC. It specifies CASRFQGNSGYTF. Full variable domain (remainder filled in from reference TRBV5-4 and TRBJ1-2): ETGVTQSPTHLIKTRGQQVTLRCSSQSGHNTVSWYQQALGQGPQFIFQYYREEENGRGNFPPRFSGLQFPNYSSELNVNALELDDSALYLCASRFQGNSGYTFGSGTRLTVV.

The chain links TRBV7-9 to TRBJ1-1; a possible D gene is TRBD1 (5 bases). This CDR3 spans 13 amino acids. V lost 4 bases to trimming and J lost 5 bases, with 11 bases between them. In germline, CDR1 is SEHNR, CDR2 FQNEAQ (reference sequence). The CDR3 reads CASSSGWGTEAFF. In nucleotides, the CDR3 is TGTGCCAGCAGCTCCGGGTGGGGGACTGAAGCTTTCTTT.

The V and J genes are TRBV5-1 and TRBJ2-7; 11 nucleotides match TRBD2. V trimming: 0 bases; J trimming: 6 bases; junction bases outside the gene matches: 5. CDR3 length equals 15 residues. Germline CDR1 reads SGHRS; CDR2 reads YFSETQ. Here the CDR3 reads CASSLELAGASEQYF. The CDR3 nucleotides read TGCGCCAGCAGCTTGGAACTAGCGGGGGCCTCCGAGCAGTACTTC. The complete variable domain, with remaining parts taken from reference TRBV5-1 and TRBJ2-7, reads KAGVTQTPRYLIKTRGQQVTLSCSPISGHRSVSWYQQTPGQGLQFLFEYFSETQRNKGNFPGRFSGRQFSNSRSEMNVSTLELGDSALYLCASSLELAGASEQYFGPGTRLTVT.

V is TRBV9 and J is TRBJ2-3, with D maybe TRBD2 (5 bases). CDR1 SGDLS and CDR2 YYNGEE come from the germline V gene. V gave up 7 bases and J gave up 4 bases, with 16 bases separating them. CDR3 length: 14 residues. The DNA for the CDR3 is TGTGCCAGCTCCCGAGGGAGTATGTCAGATACGCAGTATTTT. It translates to CASSRGSMSDTQYF. The full variable domain, completed using reference TRBV9 and TRBJ2-3, is DSGVTQTPKHLITATGQRVTLRCSPRSGDLSVYWYQQSLDQGLQFLIQYYNGEERAKGNILERFSAQQFPDLHSELNLSSLELGDSALYFCASSRGSMSDTQYFGPGTRLTVL.